This is a list of T cell receptor beta chains from one sample in a study of OX40 agonist ivuxolimab in advanced cancers. Here immunoSEQ multiplex PCR was the method, and the copy in TCRdb shows in-frame clones only, minus some. The sample shows about 13,000 clones, approximately 84% of them seen only once. Specimen: CD4+ or CD8+ T cells sorted from blood, collected in a trial of the OX40 agonist ivuxolimab. The receptors here all came from an adult with an advanced solid tumor such as melanoma, head and neck, liver or kidney cancer. Each CDR3 is given with its conserved first and last residue. Each record gives: clone size, J gene, D gene, V gene, CDR3 length, CDR3 DNA, CDR3 protein. The D gene is left open where the match is weak. Clone size is stated in some rows and not others, as once, few, many or a class when expanded.

>few|TRBJ1-1|-|TRBV12-5|12
TGTGCTAGTGCTTGGGCGGAAACTGAAGCTTTCTTT
CASAWAETEAFF
>-|TRBJ2-4|-|TRBV19|13
TGTGCCAGTACCCTCCGGGGAAAGGACATTCAGTACTTC
CASTLRGKDIQYF
>-|TRBJ2-5|TRBD2|TRBV5-6|13
TGTGCCACCCTAGCGGGAGGAGCTGAGACCCAGTACTTC
CATLAGGAETQYF
>few|TRBJ2-7|TRBD2|TRBV13|13
TGTGCCAGCAGTCGACTAGCGGGTGGCGAGCAGTACTTC
CASSRLAGGEQYF
>-|TRBJ2-7|TRBD1|TRBV11-2|14
TGTGCCAGCAGCTTGACCACAGGGGGCAGAGAGCAGTACTTC
CASSLTTGGREQYF
>-|TRBJ1-5|-|TRBV5-6|16
TGTGCCAGCAGCTTAGATACCAATCAGGGGAATCAGCCCCAGCATTTT
CASSLDTNQGNQPQHF
>-|TRBJ2-7|TRBD2|TRBV5-5|15
TGTGCCAGCAGCCCCGGACTAGCGGGAGGCTACGAGCAGTACTTC
CASSPGLAGGYEQYF
>-|TRBJ2-7|TRBD2|TRBV7-3|15
TGTGCCAGCAGCCGACTAGCGGGCCCTTTTTACGAGCAGTACTTC
CASSRLAGPFYEQYF
>-|TRBJ1-1|-|TRBV21-1|16
TGTGCCAGCAGCTCAAAGAGGGGGACACCGAACACTGAAGCTTTCTTT
CASSSKRGTPNTEAFF
>-|TRBJ1-2|-|TRBV5-1|15
TGCGCCAGCAGCTCCAGGGACCCCATGGGCTATGGCTACACCTTC
CASSSRDPMGYGYTF
>-|TRBJ2-7|TRBD2|TRBV6-5|16
TGTGCCAGCAGTTACTCGGTGCGGGAGGATCCCTACGAGCAGTACTTC
CASSYSVREDPYEQYF
>-|TRBJ2-7|TRBD1|TRBV7-9|14
TGTGCCAGCAGCTCGACCGGGACAGGTGAGGATGCGTACTTC
CASSSTGTGEDAYF
>-|TRBJ2-7|-|TRBV6-5|12
TGTGCCAGCAGTTACCGGCCCAGGGAGCAGTACTTC
CASSYRPREQYF
>-|TRBJ2-7|TRBD1|TRBV29-1|13
TGCAGCGTTGAAGGGGGACAGTTCTACGAGCAGTACTTC
CSVEGGQFYEQYF
>-|TRBJ2-7|-|TRBV19|13
TGTGCCAGCGCGGCCGGGGCCCTTTACGAGCAGTACTTC
CASAAGALYEQYF